Each of the 17 T cell receptor beta chains below was sequenced from the same sample in a study of T cell responses to AZD1222 COVID-19 vaccine. Assay used: immunoSEQ multiplex PCR; TCRdb lists only in-frame clones, some missing. This sample has around 99,000 clones, with roughly nine tenths found just once. The sample consisted of peripheral blood, taken on day 0 of AZD1222 vaccination. The receptors shown here come from an adult in good health.

The rearrangement joins TRBV6-5 to TRBJ1-5; TRBD1 is a possible D gene (6 bases). V dropped 6 bases and J dropped 3 bases, with 9 bases sitting between them. This CDR3 is built from 13 residues. The germline V gene has CDR1 MNHEY and CDR2 SVGAGI. CDR3 residues: CASRWTVNQPQHF. The CDR3 bases are TGTGCCAGCAGGTGGACAGTCAATCAGCCCCAGCATTTT.

This chain joins TRBV10-3 and TRBJ2-1, with 8 bases identical to TRBD2. V was clipped by 6 bases and J by 6 bases; unmatched bases: 7. CDR1 and CDR2 from the germline V gene are ENHRY and SYGVKD. This CDR3 spans 14 amino acids. CDR3 in DNA: TGTGCCATCAGACTCCCGGGGGGGGGCAATGAGCAGTTCTTC. Protein: CAIRLPGGGNEQFF.

V and J are TRBV3-1 (or the pseudogene TRBV3-2) and TRBJ1-1, with 8 bases that match TRBD1. Germline V CDR1 and CDR2: LGHDT, YNNKEL (reference sequence). Unmatched junction bases numbered 9, after V lost 3 bases and J lost 6 bases. The CDR3 consists of 15 residues. CDR3 coding DNA: TGTGCCAGCAGCCACCCAGGGACAGGTTTGGCTGAAGCTTTCTTT. Amino acid sequence: CASSHPGTGLAEAFF.

This chain connects TRBV30 to TRBJ1-1; D gene uncertain. From germline, CDR1 is GTSNPN and CDR2 SVGIG (reference sequence). This CDR3 has 14 residues. V was cut by 0 bases and J by 2 bases, with 10 bases left in between. DNA of the CDR3: TGTGCCTGGAGTGTAGGGAGATCCAACACTGAAGCTTTCTTT. Its translation: CAWSVGRSNTEAFF.

V usage is TRBV29-1 and J usage is TRBJ1-1; D is uncertain. This CDR3 is built from 13 residues. The germline CDR1 and CDR2 sequences are SQVTM and ANQGSEA. V was pared by 8 bases and J by 0 bases, with 13 bases between. The CDR3 DNA reads as TGCAGCCTGACCCGCGAAGTGAACACTGAAGCTTTCTTT. It encodes CSLTREVNTEAFF.

The rearrangement uses TRBV5-4 and TRBJ2-1, with 7 bases matching TRBD1. The CDR3 has 15 amino acids. The germline CDR1 and CDR2 sequences are SGHNT and YYREEE (reference sequence). The V segment lost 4 bases and the J segment 4 bases; nucleotides outside the gene matches: 8. The CDR3 DNA is TGTGCCAGCAGCCCTACAGGGGCGAGTTACAATGAGCAGTTCTTC. Amino acids: CASSPTGASYNEQFF.

The chain has TRBV7-9 and TRBJ2-5; D tentatively reads TRBD1 or TRBD2 (6 bases each). Trimming took 7 bases from V and 5 from J, leaving 17 bases between them. The CDR3 covers 14 residues. CDR1 is SEHNR, CDR2 FQNEAQ, per germline (reference sequence). CDR3 DNA: TGTGCCAGCACTCCGTGGGGGGCCGGGGAGACCCAGTACTTC. Its protein product is CASTPWGAGETQYF.

The chain has TRBV6-4 and TRBJ2-7; D uncertain. V lost 10 bases and J lost 6, with 10 bases in between. Looked up from germline, CDR1 is MRHNA and CDR2 is SNTAGT. The length of the CDR3 is 10 residues. For the CDR3, the DNA is TGTGCCATCAATAACGCCGAGCAGTACTTC. Protein sequence: CAINNAEQYF.

V is TRBV29-1 and J is TRBJ1-1; a weak D match, TRBD1 (5 bases). Germline CDR1 reads SQVTM; CDR2 reads ANQGSEA. This CDR3 region has 13 residues. Trimming cost V 4 bases and J 4 bases, with 13 bases left between them. The chain's CDR3 is CSVVSGWGTEAFF. DNA of the CDR3: TGCAGCGTTGTGTCAGGGTGGGGCACTGAAGCTTTCTTT.

The chain couples TRBV7-9 to TRBJ1-4; TRBD1 matches at 7 bases. There are 15 residues in the CDR3. The V gene's germline CDR1 is SEHNR and CDR2 FQNEAQ (reference sequence). The J segment lost 8 bases and the V segment lost 5 bases, leaving 11 bases of the junction unmatched. CDR3 in amino acids: CASSPQGVTGEKLFF. CDR3 bases: TGTGCCAGCAGCCCCCAGGGGGTTACGGGAGAAAAACTGTTTTTT.

The chain is built from TRBV19 and TRBJ1-2; D unclear. The CDR3 has 17 residues. The germline gives CDR1 LNHDA, CDR2 SQIVND (reference sequence). Trimming took 2 bases from V and 5 from J, leaving 21 bases between them. The CDR3: CASSIIVGHIFRYGYTF. The CDR3 DNA sequence: TGTGCCAGTAGTATAATTGTTGGGCACATCTTCCGTTATGGCTACACCTTC.

J is TRBJ1-2 and V is TRBV4-3, with TRBD1 identical over 7 bases. The CDR3 has 15 residues. The V gene end was trimmed by 1 base and the J gene end by 4 bases; junction bases not matched to a gene: 6. Germline CDR1 is LGHNA and CDR2 is YSLEER. Written as DNA, the CDR3 is TGCGCCAGCAGCCAAGGGGGGGGACAGAGCTATGGCTACACCTTC. Its translation: CASSQGGGQSYGYTF.

The rearrangement uses TRBV24-1 and TRBJ1-5; D call uncertain. Trimming took 1 base from V and 1 from J, leaving 4 bases between them. This CDR3 is 14 amino acids long. CDR1 and CDR2 (germline): KGHDR, SFDVKD. CDR3 in DNA: TGTGCCACCAGTGATTTTCGAAGCAATCAGCCCCAGCATTTT. This gives the protein CATSDFRSNQPQHF.

This clone was picked up one time. Other DNA sequences from this sample encode an identical CDR3 as well. This chain connects TRBV30 to TRBJ1-5; the match to TRBD1 covers 8 bases. Germline V lookup: CDR1 GTSNPN, CDR2 SVGIG (reference sequence). Trimming at V came to 2 bases and at J to 4 bases, leaving 7 bases not matched to a gene. The CDR3 is 15 residues long. CDR3 bases: TGTGCCTGGAGTATTGCCGGGACAGGAAATCAGCCCCAGCATTTT. It translates to CAWSIAGTGNQPQHF.

V usage is TRBV19 and J usage is TRBJ2-3, with TRBD2 identical over 15 bases. The CDR3 sequence is 18 residues long. Germline-derived CDR1 and CDR2 are LNHDA and SQIVND (reference sequence). The junction had 12 bases not matched to a gene; V was cut back by 11 bases and J by 0 bases. CDR3 bases: TGTGCCTCCGGCCCGGGACTAGCGGGGGGCGGGAGCACAGATACGCAGTATTTT. Its protein is CASGPGLAGGGSTDTQYF. Based on the CDR3 plus reference TRBV19 and TRBJ2-3, the full variable domain is DGGITQSPKYLFRKEGQNVTLSCEQNLNHDAMYWYRQDPGQGLRLIYYSQIVNDFQKGDIAEGYSVSREKKESFPLTVTSAQKNPTAFYLCASGPGLAGGGSTDTQYFGPGTRLTVL.

The J gene is TRBJ1-3, the V gene TRBV19; D is perhaps TRBD1 (6 bases). The germline V gene has CDR1 LNHDA and CDR2 SQIVND (reference sequence). The V and J ends lost 7 bases and 2 bases respectively, with 12 bases between them. This CDR3 is built from 14 residues. The CDR3, as DNA: TGTGCCAGTACGTTATCAGGGGCTGGAAACACCATATATTTT. It yields the protein CASTLSGAGNTIYF.

The chain couples TRBV27 to TRBJ1-4; D not resolved. Looked up from germline, CDR1 is MNHEY and CDR2 is SMNVEV (reference sequence). There are 13 residues in the CDR3. Trimming cost V 5 bases and J 8 bases, with 12 bases left between them. DNA of the CDR3: TGTGCCAGCAGTCCCCGTGGAGGCGAAAAACTGTTTTTT. Protein: CASSPRGGEKLFF.